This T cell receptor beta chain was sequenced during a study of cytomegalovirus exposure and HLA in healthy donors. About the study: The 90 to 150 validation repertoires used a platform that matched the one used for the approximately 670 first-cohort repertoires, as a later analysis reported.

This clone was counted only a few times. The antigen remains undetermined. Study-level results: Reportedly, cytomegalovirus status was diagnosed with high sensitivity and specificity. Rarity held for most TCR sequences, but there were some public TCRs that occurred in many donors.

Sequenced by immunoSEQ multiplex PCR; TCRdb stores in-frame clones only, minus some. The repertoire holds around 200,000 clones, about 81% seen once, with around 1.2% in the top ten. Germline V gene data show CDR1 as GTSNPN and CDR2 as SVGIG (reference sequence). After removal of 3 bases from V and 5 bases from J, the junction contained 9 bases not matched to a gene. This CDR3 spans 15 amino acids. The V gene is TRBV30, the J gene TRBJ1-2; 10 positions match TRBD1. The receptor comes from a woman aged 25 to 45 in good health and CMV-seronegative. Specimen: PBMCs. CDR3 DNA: TGTGCCTGGAGCATGCGGGACAGGGGTCTTTATGGCTACACCTTC. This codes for CAWSMRDRGLYGYTF.